This T cell receptor beta chain was identified in a study of spatial heterogeneity in lung cancer. Study overall: Consistent detection of more beta-chain than alpha-chain sequences was observed.

TCR cDNA molecules were tagged individually, and each one carried a unique molecular identifier. MiXCR, run by TCRdb on the 5' RACE reads, gives a single entry per CDR3 protein. This sample carries roughly 70,000 distinct CDR3 sequences, approximately 12% of them seen once, and the ten largest clones take 6.5% to 8.5%. Between the trimmed V and J ends, which lost 10 bases and 8 bases, there was a span of 24 bases. The CDR3 loop spans 15 amino acids. From germline, CDR1 is MNHEY and CDR2 SVGAGI. Time point noted: sample taken at primary tumor resection. The sequenced material consisted of unsorted whole RNA from tumor, nontumor lung or frozen PBMC. This clonotype was picked up a small number of times.

The starting material was PBMCs, obtained at surgery. The rearrangement joins TRBV6-5 to TRBJ2-1; D perhaps matches TRBD2 (6 bases). This sequence was found in a male donor with early-stage non-small cell lung cancer. This CDR3 is CATTFGGGSWDEQFF. The CDR3 DNA follows: TGTGCCACCACCTTTGGGGGAGGTTCTTGGGATGAGCAGTTCTTC.